These 21 T cell receptor beta chains came from one sample sequenced in a study of OX40 agonist ivuxolimab in advanced cancers. Profiling relied on immunoSEQ multiplex PCR, and the TCRdb table lists in-frame clones only, not all of them. The table records 95,000 to 150,000 clones, roughly 95% of them present only once. Sequencing used CD4+ or CD8+ T cells sorted from blood, obtained in a trial of the OX40 agonist ivuxolimab. These receptors originate from an adult with an advanced solid tumor such as melanoma, head and neck, liver or kidney cancer.

The V and J genes are TRBV27 and TRBJ2-1; D is possibly TRBD1 (6 bases). Germline CDR1 and CDR2: MNHEY and SMNVEV (reference sequence). CDR3 length: 14 residues. Trimming stripped 6 bases from V and 6 bases from J, with 15 bases between. The CDR3, as DNA: TGTGCCAGCAGAAGCGGACAGACTCTCAATGAGCAGTTCTTC. Amino acid sequence: CASRSGQTLNEQFF.

CDR3 nucleotide sequence: TGTGCCAGCAGCCGACATGACAGGGGGCCCACTGAAGCTTTCTTT. It translates to CASSRHDRGPTEAFF. V is TRBV7-9 and J is TRBJ1-1, with 10 bases lining up with TRBD1. Germline CDR1 and CDR2: SEHNR and FQNEAQ (reference sequence). With 5 bases clipped from V and 4 bases from J, the junction kept 7 bases outside the gene matches. The CDR3 is made up of 15 amino acids.

For the CDR3, the DNA is TGTGCCAGCAGGGCAACTCCCTCTGGGGCCAACGTCCTGACTTTC. Its translation is CASRATPSGANVLTF. V gene TRBV6-1 combines with J gene TRBJ2-6; D is undetermined. Deletions cut 6 bases from V and 0 bases from J, with 9 bases between. CDR3 length: 15 amino acids. Germline loops: CDR1 MNHNS, CDR2 SASEGT.

The chain links TRBV5-5 to TRBJ2-5; 12 nucleotides align to TRBD1. With 2 bases clipped from V and 4 bases from J, the junction kept 3 bases outside the gene matches. The CDR3 has 15 residues. CDR1 and CDR2 (germline): SGHKS, YYEKEE (reference sequence). The DNA of the CDR3 is TGTGCCAGCAGCTTAGGGACAGGGGGCGTAGAGACCCAGTACTTC. Protein sequence: CASSLGTGGVETQYF. Full variable domain (outside the CDR3, taken from reference TRBV5-5 and TRBJ2-5): DAGVTQSPTHLIKTRGQQVTLRCSPISGHKSVSWYQQVLGQGPQFIFQYYEKEERGRGNFPDRFSARQFPNYSSELNVNALLLGDSALYLCASSLGTGGVETQYFGPGTRLLVL.

The V and J genes are TRBV5-1 and TRBJ1-1; D remains unclear. The germline gives CDR1 SGHRS, CDR2 YFSETQ. Trimming left V 0 bases short and J 2 bases short, with 5 bases between. The CDR3 has 13 amino acids. The CDR3 DNA sequence: TGCGCCAGCAGCTTGGGACGAAACACTGAAGCTTTCTTT. Translating gives CASSLGRNTEAFF.

The V call is TRBV18, the J call TRBJ2-1, with 10 bases fitting TRBD1. CDR3 length: 13 amino acids. The germline CDR1 and CDR2 sequences are KGHSH and LQKENI. V dropped 6 bases and J dropped 7; count of bases not matched to a gene: 3. The CDR3 loop is CASSLGQGNEQFF. CDR3 sequence (DNA): TGTGCCAGCTCCCTGGGACAGGGGAATGAGCAGTTCTTC.

This clone has just one count. The chain carries TRBV6-5 and TRBJ2-1, with D unresolved. The CDR3 runs to 15 residues. Germline CDR1 and CDR2: MNHEY and SVGAGI. Trimming cost V 6 bases and J 4 bases, with 16 bases left between them. CDR3: CASRSGHGSYNEQFF. The CDR3, as DNA: TGTGCCAGCAGATCTGGTCACGGTTCATACAATGAGCAGTTCTTC.

Worth noting for this clone: The junction differs from germline at one of its ends, possibly a read error. This chain uses TRBV28 with TRBJ2-4, with 10 bases identical to TRBD1. Germline CDR1 MDHEN, CDR2 SYDVKM. The CDR3 runs 12 residues. CDR3 bases: TGTGCCAGCAGTACGGGACAGGGGAGCGTGAACTTC. Protein product: CASSTGQGSVNF.

This sequence joins TRBV27 and TRBJ1-2, with D maybe TRBD1 (6 bases). Trimming took 6 bases from V and 4 from J, leaving 15 bases between them. Germline values: CDR1 MNHEY, CDR2 SMNVEV (reference sequence). The CDR3 is made up of 14 amino acids. The chain's CDR3 is CASRPQGTLYGYTF. CDR3 in DNA: TGTGCCAGCAGACCGCAGGGGACTCTCTATGGCTACACCTTC.

A single count supports this clone. The chain recombines TRBV9 with TRBJ2-5; D ambiguous. CDR3 length equals 14 residues. The ends were cut back, 4 bases at V and 1 base at J, with 11 bases in the middle. CDR1 is SGDLS, CDR2 YYNGEE, per germline. In DNA, the CDR3 is TGTGCCAGCAGCCCAACTAACTTCCAAGAGACCCAGTACTTC. The encoded protein is CASSPTNFQETQYF.

The CDR3, as DNA: TGTGCTAGTGGATTCTACGAGCAGTACTTC. Amino acid sequence: CASGFYEQYF. The chain recombines TRBV12-5 with TRBJ2-7; no clear D gene. V dropped 6 bases and J dropped 3 bases, with 3 bases sitting between them. Germline loops: CDR1 LGHNT, CDR2 FRNRAP. The CDR3 is made up of 10 amino acids.

The chain couples TRBV11-3 to TRBJ2-5, with D maybe TRBD1 (6 bases). Trimming cost V 5 bases and J 4 bases, with 14 bases left between them. The length of the CDR3 is 14 residues. Germline lookup yields CDR1 SGHNT and CDR2 YENEEA. The CDR3 is CASSTGTPGETQYF. The CDR3 region has the DNA TGTGCCAGCAGCACAGGGACGCCCGGAGAGACCCAGTACTTC. Using reference TRBV11-3 and TRBJ2-5 for the parts outside the CDR3, the full variable domain is EAGVVQSPRYKIIEKKQPVAFWCNPISGHNTLYWYLQNLGQGPELLIRYENEEAVDDSQLPKDRFSAERLKGVDSTLKIQPAELGDSAVYLCASSTGTPGETQYFGPGTRLLVL.

The chain couples TRBV5-5 to TRBJ2-7; D may be TRBD1 or TRBD2 (6 bases each). The CDR3 runs to 13 residues. V was shortened by 2 bases and J by 6 bases, with 12 bases between the two germline ends. The V gene's germline CDR1 is SGHKS and CDR2 YYEKEE (reference sequence). CDR3 in DNA: TGTGCCAGCAGCTTAGGGGGGCAGGTCGAGCAGTACTTC. As protein: CASSLGGQVEQYF.

A remark on this clone: Other DNA sequences in the sample encode the same CDR3. The chain carries TRBV6-5 and TRBJ2-1, with unresolved D. Trimming took 6 bases from V and 4 from J, leaving 4 bases between them. Looked up from germline, CDR1 is MNHEY and CDR2 is SVGAGI. The CDR3 totals 11 residues. The CDR3 sequence is CASRLYNEQFF. DNA for the CDR3: TGTGCCAGCAGACTATACAATGAGCAGTTCTTC.

The genes are TRBV10-3 and TRBJ1-5; a possible D gene is TRBD1 (5 bases). This CDR3 is 15 amino acids long. Germline CDR1 reads ENHRY; CDR2 reads SYGVKD. The germline V and J ends were trimmed by 2 bases and 3 bases, with 11 bases remaining between them. CDR3 region: CAISEGHGINQPQHF. In DNA, the CDR3 is TGTGCCATCAGTGAGGGACACGGCATCAATCAGCCCCAGCATTTT.

The chain has TRBV9 and TRBJ1-1, with D possibly TRBD1 on 6 matching bases. The germline gives CDR1 SGDLS, CDR2 YYNGEE. This CDR3 is built from 13 residues. V was cut by 0 bases and J by 5 bases, with 8 bases left in between. The CDR3 reads CASSVGQETEAFF. CDR3 bases: TGTGCCAGCAGCGTAGGACAGGAGACTGAAGCTTTCTTT.

J is TRBJ1-5 and V is TRBV2, with no clear D. Germline CDR1 reads SNHLY; CDR2 reads FYNNEI. CDR3 length: 16 amino acids. Trimming shortened V by 1 base and J by 4 bases, and 14 bases separated the two germline ends. In DNA, the CDR3 is TGTGCCAGCAGTGAAGAGGCCTCCTCCCTAAATCAGCCCCAGCATTTT. Its translation is CASSEEASSLNQPQHF.

J is TRBJ1-1 and V is TRBV7-3; no reliable D call. CDR3 size: 13 residues. With 5 bases removed from V and 7 bases from J, the gap between germline ends came to 14 bases. Germline lookup yields CDR1 SGHTA and CDR2 FQGTGA. The CDR3 region has the DNA TGTGCCAGCAGCCTCCTCCGGTCGGGTGAAGCTTTCTTT. It yields the protein CASSLLRSGEAFF.

V usage is TRBV5-1 and J usage is TRBJ2-7; D not certain. Germline V lookup: CDR1 SGHRS, CDR2 YFSETQ. The V gene lost 3 bases and the J gene lost 0 bases, with 7 bases spanning the gap. The CDR3 is made up of 13 amino acids. This CDR3 is CASSYGSSYEQYF. In nucleotides, the CDR3 is TGCGCCAGCAGCTATGGTAGCTCCTACGAGCAGTACTTC.

V is TRBV6-4 and J is TRBJ1-2, with 8 bases identical to TRBD1. The CDR3 runs to 14 residues. Germline V CDR1 and CDR2: MRHNA, SNTAGT. Unmatched junction bases numbered 10, after V lost 5 bases and J lost 8 bases. CDR3 amino acids: CASSSDRAVGGYTF. The CDR3 DNA sequence: TGTGCCAGCAGTTCGGACAGGGCGGTTGGGGGCTACACCTTC.

V and J are TRBV28 and TRBJ1-2; D ambiguous. Germline V gene sequence: CDR1 MDHEN, CDR2 SYDVKM. The V end lost 7 bases, the J end lost 8 bases, and 17 bases lay between the germline ends. CDR3 size: 13 residues. CDR3 DNA sequence: TGTGCCAGCACCATGCCCCCGACTTTAGGCTACACCTTC. This sequence encodes CASTMPPTLGYTF.